The 24 T cell receptor beta chains reported below all come from one sample, sequenced in a study of blood T cell repertoires in COVID-19. Method: immunoSEQ multiplex PCR; TCRdb's copy keeps in-frame clones and lacks some. The data show a few hundred thousand clones, with 65% to 85% seen just once and about 9.4% held by the top ten. The sequenced material came from peripheral blood. These receptors were collected from a woman at least 80 years old with acute or convalescent COVID-19.

The chain uses TRBV7-3 and TRBJ2-2; the match to TRBD2 covers 10 bases. The CDR3 runs 16 residues. Per the germline V gene, CDR1 is SGHTA and CDR2 is FQGTGA. The J segment lost 5 bases and the V segment lost 5 bases, leaving 8 bases of the junction unmatched. The CDR3 region is CASSSSGGPRTGELFF. The DNA for the CDR3 is TGTGCCAGCAGCAGTAGCGGGGGGCCTCGAACCGGGGAGCTGTTTTTT. The full variable domain, with the rest looked up from reference TRBV7-3 and TRBJ2-2, is GAGVSQTPSNKVTEKGKYVELRCDPISGHTALYWYRQSLGQGPEFLIYFQGTGAADDSGLPNDRFFAVRPEGSVSTLKIQRTERGDSAVYLCASSSSGGPRTGELFFGEGSRLTVL.

The chain employs TRBV27 and TRBJ2-7, with unresolved D. The CDR3 is 15 amino acids. V was shortened by 5 bases and J by 2 bases, with 16 bases between the two germline ends. Germline CDR1 MNHEY, CDR2 SMNVEV (reference sequence). CDR3 nucleotides: TGTGCCAGCAGTCCACTCTTGGAAGGAGCCTACGAGCAGTACTTC. It is translated as CASSPLLEGAYEQYF.

Remarks on this clone: The same CDR3 also results from other DNA sequences found in this sample. This chain links TRBV19 with TRBJ1-2; D perhaps matches TRBD1 (6 bases). The V end lost 1 base, the J end lost 2 bases, and 8 bases lay between the germline ends. The CDR3 runs to 14 residues. Germline-derived CDR1 and CDR2 are LNHDA and SQIVND (reference sequence). The CDR3 is CASSIGQGNYGYTF. The CDR3 DNA reads TGTGCCAGTAGTATAGGTCAGGGGAACTATGGCTACACCTTC.

This chain connects TRBV4-2 to TRBJ1-5; D call uncertain. Between the trimmed V and J ends, which lost 0 bases and 4 bases, there was a span of 4 bases. The germline CDR1 and CDR2 sequences are LGHNA and YNFKEQ. The CDR3 is 13 amino acids. CDR3 sequence: CASSQDQNQPQHF. The CDR3 region has the DNA TGTGCCAGCAGCCAAGACCAGAATCAGCCCCAGCATTTT.

The chain carries TRBV19 and TRBJ2-7; 12 nucleotides line up with TRBD1. Per the germline V gene, CDR1 is LNHDA and CDR2 is SQIVND (reference sequence). The J segment lost 5 bases and the V segment lost 7 bases, leaving 6 bases of the junction unmatched. The CDR3 consists of 14 residues. The CDR3 nucleotides are TGTGCCAGTACCCGGGGACAGGGGGCCCACGAGCAGTACTTC. Protein product: CASTRGQGAHEQYF.

The rearrangement joins TRBV5-1 to TRBJ1-4; possible D gene TRBD1, 5 bases. Germline CDR1 and CDR2: SGHRS and YFSETQ. V lost 3 bases, J lost 2 bases, and 11 bases lay in between. The CDR3 is made up of 15 amino acids. The CDR3 sequence: CASSSQGNTNEKLFF. As DNA, the CDR3 is TGCGCCAGCAGCTCGCAGGGCAACACTAATGAAAAACTGTTTTTT.

The chain links TRBV28 to TRBJ1-3, with D hard to call. CDR1 is MDHEN and CDR2 is SYDVKM in the germline V gene. The CDR3 runs to 12 residues. Trimming left V 11 bases short and J 0 bases short, with 8 bases between. The CDR3 region is CAAGSSGNTIYF. DNA of the CDR3: TGTGCCGCCGGGAGCTCTGGAAACACCATATATTTT.

The chain has TRBV9 and TRBJ2-1; 10 positions match TRBD2. With 0 bases clipped from V and 8 bases from J, the junction kept 8 bases outside the gene matches. CDR3 size: 16 residues. From germline, CDR1 is SGDLS and CDR2 YYNGEE. In DNA, the CDR3 is TGTGCCAGCAGCGTAGGACTAGCGGGTTTAGGGGATGAGCAGTTCTTC. This translates into CASSVGLAGLGDEQFF.

CDR3 region: CASSLRGFYEQYF. Here the CDR3 DNA reads TGTGCCAGCAGCTTGCGGGGGTTTTACGAGCAGTACTTC. This chain uses TRBV5-4 with TRBJ2-7; D may be TRBD2 (6 bases). V gave up 1 base and J gave up 4 bases, with 9 bases separating them. The CDR3 extends over 13 amino acids. Germline V gene data show CDR1 as SGHNT and CDR2 as YYREEE (reference sequence).

The V and J genes are TRBV6-2 or TRBV6-3 and TRBJ1-1, with D maybe TRBD1 (5 bases). This CDR3 region has 12 residues. CDR1 and CDR2 from the germline V gene are MNHEY and SVGEGT. The V end was cut by 6 bases, the J end by 9 bases, with 14 bases between. The CDR3 DNA follows: TGTGCCAGCAGCTCCAGACAGTTTCAAGCTTTCTTT. This encodes CASSSRQFQAFF.

The chain uses TRBV3-1 (or the pseudogene TRBV3-2) and TRBJ1-2; 9 bases match TRBD1. The ends lost 0 bases at V and 7 bases at J; junction bases unmatched: 3. This CDR3 is 14 amino acids long. Germline V gene lookup returns CDR1 LGHDT and CDR2 YNNKEL (reference sequence). CDR3 amino acids: CASSQEDRGSGYTF. The DNA for the CDR3 is TGTGCCAGCAGCCAAGAAGACAGGGGGTCTGGCTACACCTTC.

The chain has TRBV30 and TRBJ1-4, with 7 nucleotides matching TRBD1. CDR1 and CDR2 from the germline V gene are GTSNPN and SVGIG (reference sequence). The CDR3 runs to 15 residues. V was pared by 2 bases and J by 8 bases, with 11 bases of the junction left unmatched. The CDR3 loop reads CAWSSGGSGAEKLFF. The CDR3 DNA is TGTGCCTGGAGTTCAGGGGGATCTGGGGCGGAAAAACTGTTTTTT.

This clone was found a few times. This rearrangement joins TRBV19 to TRBJ2-7; D possibly corresponds to TRBD1 (5 bases). Trimming removed 2 bases at V and 6 bases at J, with 14 bases between. Germline assignment: CDR1 LNHDA and CDR2 SQIVND (reference sequence). The CDR3 spans 14 residues. The CDR3: CASSIRGTVPEQYF. In DNA, the CDR3 is TGTGCCAGTAGTATAAGGGGAACGGTACCCGAGCAGTACTTC.

The V gene is TRBV7-9, the J gene TRBJ1-4; 7 nucleotides align to TRBD1. Germline CDR1 is SEHNR and CDR2 is FQNEAQ (reference sequence). The J segment lost 0 bases and the V segment lost 0 bases, leaving 7 bases of the junction unmatched. This CDR3 has 18 amino acids. CDR3 region: CASSLARDSAATNEKLFF. CDR3 sequence (DNA): TGTGCCAGCAGCTTAGCGCGGGACAGCGCAGCAACTAATGAAAAACTGTTTTTT. Using reference TRBV7-9 and TRBJ1-4 for the parts outside the CDR3, the full variable domain is DTGVSQNPRHKITKRGQNVTFRCDPISEHNRLYWYRQTLGQGPEFLTYFQNEAQLEKSRLLSDRFSAERPKGSFSTLEIQRTEQGDSAMYLCASSLARDSAATNEKLFFGSGTQLSVL.

The chain employs TRBV6-2 or TRBV6-3 and TRBJ1-6; 7 nucleotides align to TRBD1. Germline CDR1 MNHEY, CDR2 SVGEGT. The CDR3 is 16 residues long. V shed 4 bases and J 9 bases; nucleotides not matched to a gene: 12. The CDR3 spells CASSSRATGSSSPLHF. In nucleotides, the CDR3 is TGTGCCAGCAGTTCACGAGCGACAGGGTCCAGTTCACCCCTCCACTTT.

The chain combines TRBV19 with TRBJ1-2; TRBD1 matches at 7 bases. CDR1 and CDR2 (germline): LNHDA, SQIVND (reference sequence). Trimming took 10 bases from V and 8 from J; bases not matched to a gene: 13. This CDR3 has 13 amino acids. In nucleotides, the CDR3 is TGTGCCACCAGGGGGATCCCCTTTGAAGGCTACACCTTC. Translated, it gives CATRGIPFEGYTF.

This rearrangement joins TRBV18 to TRBJ1-1; possibly TRBD1 for D (5 bases). The CDR3 runs to 15 residues. The germline V and J ends were trimmed by 3 bases and 1 base, with 12 bases remaining between them. Germline V lookup: CDR1 KGHSH, CDR2 LQKENI. CDR3 in DNA: TGTGCCAGCTCACCCCGGTCGGGGGGGAACACTGAAGCTTTCTTT. It is translated as CASSPRSGGNTEAFF.

The chain carries TRBV24-1 and TRBJ2-1; 9 nucleotides align to TRBD2. This CDR3 region has 15 residues. The germline V gene has CDR1 KGHDR and CDR2 SFDVKD. Trimming took 6 bases from V and 5 from J; bases not matched to a gene: 7. Here the CDR3 reads CATSRGGGAHNEQFF. The CDR3, as DNA: TGTGCCACCAGTAGAGGCGGGGGGGCCCACAATGAGCAGTTCTTC.

In its sample, this clone is medium-sized (0.01 to 0.1%). CDR3 sequence reads: CAWSAGQGKARNTEAFF. CDR3 DNA sequence: TGTGCCTGGAGTGCCGGCCAGGGTAAGGCTAGGAACACTGAAGCTTTCTTT. The rearrangement links TRBV30 to TRBJ1-1; D possibly corresponds to TRBD1 (5 bases). V lost 1 base and J 1 base, leaving 19 bases between the germline ends. CDR3 length: 17 residues. The germline V gene encodes CDR1 GTSNPN and CDR2 SVGIG (reference sequence).

The rearrangement uses TRBV29-1 and TRBJ2-2; D is unclear. CDR1 is SQVTM, CDR2 ANQGSEA, per germline. The V end was cut by 4 bases, the J end by 0 bases, with 6 bases between. The CDR3 runs to 13 residues. CDR3 nucleotides: TGCAGCGTTGGCCGGTCGAACACCGGGGAGCTGTTTTTT. It yields the protein CSVGRSNTGELFF.

There are a few counts of this clone. The chain joins TRBV10-3 to TRBJ2-5; 8 bases line up with TRBD2. The J segment lost 4 bases and the V segment lost 5 bases, leaving 6 bases of the junction unmatched. The CDR3 extends over 14 amino acids. Germline CDR1 and CDR2: ENHRY and SYGVKD. CDR3 region: CAISTSGGGETQYF. The CDR3 DNA reads as TGTGCCATCAGTACATCCGGGGGGGGAGAGACCCAGTACTTC.

This clone was counted a few times. The V and J genes are TRBV3-1 (or the pseudogene TRBV3-2) and TRBJ2-7; 8 bases match TRBD1. The CDR3 has 17 residues. Looked up from germline, CDR1 is LGHDT and CDR2 is YNNKEL (reference sequence). The V and J ends lost 4 bases and 1 base, in that order; junction bases with no gene match: 12. CDR3 in DNA: TGTGCCAGCAGCCGGTCCCAGGGGGCGTTAGAATCCTACGAGCAGTACTTC. This codes for CASSRSQGALESYEQYF.

The CDR3 bases are TGTGCCAGCACCAACGGACAAGTGAACACTGAAGCTTTCTTT. Protein product: CASTNGQVNTEAFF. The rearrangement links TRBV6-5 to TRBJ1-1, with a tentative D call TRBD1 (5 bases). Between the trimmed V and J ends, which lost 7 bases and 0 bases, there was a span of 12 bases. CDR3 length: 14 residues. Per germline, CDR1 MNHEY and CDR2 SVGAGI.

V gene TRBV28 combines with J gene TRBJ1-4, with a tentative D call TRBD1 (5 bases). Deletions cut 6 bases from V and 3 bases from J, with 23 bases between. Germline V CDR1 and CDR2: MDHEN, SYDVKM. This CDR3 contains 18 residues. CDR3 nucleotides: TGTGCCAGCAGCCCCGGGGGGACGGGCCTGATGGCTAATGAAAAACTGTTTTTT. Protein product: CASSPGGTGLMANEKLFF.